This T cell receptor beta chain was obtained from a study of blood T cell repertoires in COVID-19. About the research overall: Some COVID-19 samples were acute and others convalescent; all came from the United States, Italy and Spain.

This table comes from immunoSEQ multiplex PCR, and its TCRdb copy is limited to in-frame clones, with some not included. Here the sample spans 250,000 to 300,000 clones, about 90% being singletons. Trimming pared 5 bases from V and 10 bases from J, leaving 17 bases between. Germline values: CDR1 MNHEY, CDR2 SVGAGI. The CDR3 is 13 amino acids. The V gene is TRBV6-5, the J gene TRBJ1-1; D ambiguous. This clonotype was sampled from a woman in her forties or fifties who had recovered from COVID-19. The sequenced sample consisted of peripheral blood. DNA of the CDR3: TGTGCCAGCAGTCCCGGTCAAAGTACGGGAGCTTTCTTT. It yields the protein CASSPGQSTGAFF.